The subject of this entry is one T cell receptor (beta chain). This sample was included in a study of OX40 agonist ivuxolimab in advanced cancers. Germline lookup yields CDR1 LGHNA and CDR2 YNFKEQ. This CDR3 has 13 residues. The V and J ends lost 8 bases and 7 bases, in that order; junction bases with no gene match: 6. TCRdb's table, derived via immunoSEQ multiplex PCR, lists solely in-frame clones and lacks some. The data hold about 130,000 clones, with roughly 91% observed a single time. The specimen comprised CD4+ or CD8+ T cells sorted from blood, sampled in a trial of the OX40 agonist ivuxolimab. The receptor was isolated from an adult with an advanced solid tumor such as melanoma, head and neck, liver or kidney cancer. The chain carries TRBV4-2 and TRBJ1-4; TRBD1 matches 8 bases. CDR3 amino acids: CASLQGGSEKLFF. In DNA form, the CDR3 reads TGTGCCAGCTTACAGGGGGGGAGTGAAAAACTGTTTTTT.